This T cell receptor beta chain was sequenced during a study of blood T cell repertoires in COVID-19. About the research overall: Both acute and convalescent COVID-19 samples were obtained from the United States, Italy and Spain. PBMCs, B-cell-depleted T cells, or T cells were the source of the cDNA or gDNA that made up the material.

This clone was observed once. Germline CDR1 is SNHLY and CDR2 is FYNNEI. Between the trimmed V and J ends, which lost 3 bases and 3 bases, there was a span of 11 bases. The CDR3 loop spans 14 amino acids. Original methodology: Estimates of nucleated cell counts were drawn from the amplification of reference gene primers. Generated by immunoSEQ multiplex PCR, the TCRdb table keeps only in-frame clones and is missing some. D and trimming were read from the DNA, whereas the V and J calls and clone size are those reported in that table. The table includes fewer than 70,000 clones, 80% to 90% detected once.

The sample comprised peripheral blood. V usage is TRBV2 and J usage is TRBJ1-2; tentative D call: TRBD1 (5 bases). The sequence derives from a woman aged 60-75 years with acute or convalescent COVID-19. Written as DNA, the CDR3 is TGTGCCAGCAGTGAGCGGGGGTCAGACTATGGCTACACCTTC. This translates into CASSERGSDYGYTF. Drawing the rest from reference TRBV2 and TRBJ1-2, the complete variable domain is EPEVTQTPSHQVTQMGQEVILRCVPISNHLYFYWYRQILGQKVEFLVSFYNNEISEKSEIFDDQFSVERPDGSNFTLKIRSTKLEDSAMYFCASSERGSDYGYTFGSGTRLTVV.